The T cell receptor beta chain described here comes from a study of beta chain features in type 1 diabetes. Averaging approximately 120 mL, one heparinised blood draw came from each individual donor. Sorting of CD4+ naive, central memory, regulatory and stem cell-like memory cells was performed via CD45RO/CCR7/CD25/CD127/CD95/CD27. Sorted cells reached over 95% purity in every population. Trimming stripped 3 bases from V and 1 base from J, with 13 bases between. CDR3 size: 16 residues. Germline CDR1 SGDLS, CDR2 YYNGEE. cDNA synthesis used the whole RNA isolate, giving expressed TCRB sequences. Sequencing was performed with immunoSEQ multiplex PCR; in TCRdb, only in-frame clones are kept and a portion is missing. Of under 900,000 clones detected, roughly 15% appear once; the ten largest clones hold 0.02% to 0.025%.

Sequenced input: naive CD4+ T cells from blood. This clonotype was obtained from a woman aged 18 to 35 in good health. V usage is TRBV9 and J usage is TRBJ2-2; D perhaps matches TRBD2 (5 bases). CDR3 residues: CASSAPLRENTGELFF. In nucleotides, the CDR3 is TGTGCCAGCAGCGCCCCTTTGAGGGAGAACACCGGGGAGCTGTTTTTT.